Listed below are T cell receptor beta chains from one sample, sequenced in a study of T cell responses to AZD1222 COVID-19 vaccine. Here immunoSEQ multiplex PCR was the method, and the copy in TCRdb shows in-frame clones only, minus some. The profile covers about 120,000 clones, with over 75% appearing a single time and 0.95% to 1.5% taken by the ten largest. The sequences come from peripheral blood, collected on day 0 of AZD1222 vaccination. These receptors were taken from an adult in good health. CDR3s leave out the opening cysteine and the closing phenylalanine or tryptophan. A D gene is named only where the DNA matches it firmly.

TRBV3-1/TRBV3-2,TRBJ1-2,TRBD1,ASSHEDREGGYT
TRBV9,TRBJ1-5,.,ASSVRDRNQPQH
TRBV19,TRBJ1-1,.,ASTPPVALYTEAF
TRBV19,TRBJ1-1,.,ASSIESLGNTEAF
TRBV3-1/TRBV3-2,TRBJ2-5,TRBD2,ASSLLAGGLQETQY
TRBV9,TRBJ1-4,.,ASSPLPLSTTNEKLF
TRBV13,TRBJ1-1,.,ASSSYMGNAEAF
TRBV11-2,TRBJ2-5,.,ASSYRQWTTTETQY
TRBV5-5,TRBJ1-1,.,ASIKGRSNTEAF
TRBV5-1,TRBJ2-3,.,ASSLAGSFSTDTQY
TRBV11-3,TRBJ2-1,TRBD1,ASSLGDRGNEQF
TRBV6-1,TRBJ1-5,TRBD1,ASSGHRGRYSNQPQH
TRBV19,TRBJ2-3,.,ASSIFSGMGGDTQY
TRBV7-9,TRBJ1-2,TRBD1,ASSSIQTGVIRGYT
TRBV5-7,TRBJ2-7,TRBD1,ASSSWDRDWYEQY
TRBV19,TRBJ2-3,.,ASSIAGGTDTQY
TRBV2,TRBJ1-6,TRBD1,ARGGTGVSPLH
TRBV7-2,TRBJ1-1,.,ASSLTRDPGTEAF
TRBV3-1/TRBV3-2,TRBJ1-1,.,ASSQIRSRDSEAF
TRBV27,TRBJ2-1,TRBD2,ASSSSGGSYNEQF
TRBV18,TRBJ1-1,.,ASSPQLNTEAF
TRBV29-1,TRBJ2-7,TRBD1,SVGGTAYEQY
TRBV5-1,TRBJ1-2,.,ASSSSDSYGYT
TRBV19,TRBJ2-7,.,ASSPRTDQEQY
TRBV2,TRBJ1-4,.,ASSGLVGGNEKLF
TRBV2,TRBJ1-2,TRBD1,ASSWDRGEYGYT
TRBV12-5,TRBJ1-2,.,ASGHPPREANYGYT
TRBV6-5,TRBJ1-2,TRBD1,ASSQTGWAGYT
TRBV30,TRBJ1-1,.,AWSGLLRKNTEAF
TRBV5-6,TRBJ2-1,.,ASSWRESSYNEQF
TRBV15,TRBJ1-2,.,ATSRDRPPAHGYT
TRBV5-1,TRBJ1-1,.,ASSLASGLNTEAF
TRBV18,TRBJ1-5,.,ASSPPGGGNQPQH
TRBV18,TRBJ2-7,.,ASSPSTSYEQY
TRBV4-3,TRBJ2-2,.,ASSPDRVSSGELF
TRBV12-3/TRBV12-4,TRBJ1-5,.,ASSLVPQPQH
TRBV14,TRBJ2-5,.,ASSQELGETQY
TRBV2,TRBJ1-1,.,ASSGVGAGTEAF
TRBV7-9,TRBJ2-5,.,ASSPGPSETQY
TRBV4-1,TRBJ2-7,TRBD1,ASSQVQGVPGQSYEQY
TRBV5-8,TRBJ1-2,TRBD1,ASSAYLRGPGYT
TRBV14,TRBJ2-1,TRBD1,ASSRDRGRYEQF
TRBV19,TRBJ2-6,TRBD1,ASKQTRGSGANVLT
TRBV4-2,TRBJ2-2,TRBD2,ASSQEAGGTNTGELF
TRBV6-5,TRBJ1-3,TRBD1,ASRTGPGNTIY
TRBV6-5,TRBJ1-5,.,ASKGNPNQPQH
TRBV7-9,TRBJ2-3,TRBD2,ASSPPGGGITDTQY
TRBV7-9,TRBJ2-2,.,ASSRGGELF
TRBV3-1/TRBV3-2,TRBJ1-1,.,ASSFGPFRGTEAF
TRBV3-1/TRBV3-2,TRBJ1-5,TRBD1,ARPPGQGELSNQPQH
TRBV9,TRBJ1-6,TRBD1,ASSAGTGYSPLH